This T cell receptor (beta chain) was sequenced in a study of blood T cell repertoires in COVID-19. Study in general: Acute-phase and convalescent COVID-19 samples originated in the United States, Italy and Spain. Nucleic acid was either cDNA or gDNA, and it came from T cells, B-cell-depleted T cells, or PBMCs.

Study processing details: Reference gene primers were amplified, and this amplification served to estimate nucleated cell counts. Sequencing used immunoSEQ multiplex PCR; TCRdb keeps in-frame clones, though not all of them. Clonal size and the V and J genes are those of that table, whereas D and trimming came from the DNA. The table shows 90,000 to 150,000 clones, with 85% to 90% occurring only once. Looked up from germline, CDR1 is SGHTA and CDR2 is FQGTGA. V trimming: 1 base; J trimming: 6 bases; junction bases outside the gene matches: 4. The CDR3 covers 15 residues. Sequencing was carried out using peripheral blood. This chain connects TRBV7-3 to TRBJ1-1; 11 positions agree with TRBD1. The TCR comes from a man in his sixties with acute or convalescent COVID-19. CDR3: CASSLNPGQGAEAFF. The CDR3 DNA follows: TGTGCCAGCAGCTTAAATCCGGGACAGGGGGCTGAAGCTTTCTTT.